This TCR beta chain was recorded in a study of cytomegalovirus exposure and HLA in healthy donors. About the study: Early on, a data release was issued that held 85 million to 95 million unique TCRs from HLA-typed donors. Findings and limits, study-wide: Previously analyzed data showed that most TCR beta V segments were productive at a frequency of about 90% or about 30%.

Researchers ran the PCR with 60 Vbeta and 13 Jbeta primers. Profiling relied on immunoSEQ multiplex PCR, and the TCRdb table lists in-frame clones only, not all of them. The sample carries some 120,000 clones, 75% to 85% recorded once. Germline loops: CDR1 SEHNR, CDR2 FQNEAQ (reference sequence). CDR3 length: 12 residues. V gave up 5 bases and J gave up 6 bases, with 9 bases separating them. Turning to this clone: The antigen remains undetermined.

The sample consisted of PBMCs. The clonotype was recovered from a man aged 30 to 39 in good health and CMV-seronegative. This chain joins TRBV7-9 and TRBJ2-3; no clear D gene. CDR3 nucleotide sequence: TGTGCCAGCAGCCCCCCCATGGATACGCAGTATTTT. As protein: CASSPPMDTQYF.